This T cell receptor (beta chain) was captured in a study of T cells in Graves' hyperthyroidism and ophthalmopathy. Study observations and caveats: Most thyroid clonotypes with frequency above 0.001 were detected in blood.

Amplified TCR beta CDR3 regions derived from RNA transcripts. In the first-round RT-PCR of the TCR CDR3, the HTBI primer set was used. TCRdb reprocessed the multiplex PCR reads with MiXCR, giving one entry per CDR3 protein. The sample has fewer than 550,000 distinct CDR3 sequences, roughly a quarter seen once; the top ten hold about 11%. This clonotype was picked up many times. The antigen is not known. The length of the CDR3 is 13 residues. In germline, CDR1 is LNHDA, CDR2 SQIVND (reference sequence). Deletions cut 7 bases from V and 7 bases from J, with 14 bases between. PBMCs were collected from an approximately 9.3 ml volume of fresh peripheral blood.

The sequencing sample was made of blood. The receptor comes from a young woman with Graves' ophthalmopathy. V and J are TRBV19 and TRBJ1-5; TRBD1 is a possible D gene (6 bases). The CDR3 here is CASTGQWSQPQHF. CDR3 bases: TGTGCCAGTACCGGACAGTGGAGCCAGCCCCAGCATTTT.